The rows below give T cell receptor beta chains drawn from one sample of a study of blood T cell repertoires in COVID-19. TCRdb's copy holds only in-frame clones and misses some; the assay was immunoSEQ multiplex PCR. The sample carries over 250,000 clones, approximately 83% recorded once. Source material: peripheral blood. The receptors come from a human donor in a cohort sampled during active COVID-19. Each CDR3 is given with its conserved first and last residue. A D gene is named only where the DNA matches it firmly. Size values are once, few and many counts, or a class for expanded clones, and some rows have none.

CDR3 protein	CDR3 DNA	clone size	V gene	J gene	D gene
CASSFTSGNTGELFF	TGTGCCAGCAGCTTTACTAGCGGGAACACCGGGGAGCTGTTTTTT	.	TRBV5-6	TRBJ2-2	TRBD2
CASSLSGRPENEQFF	TGTGCCAGCAGCCTTAGCGGGAGGCCAGAAAATGAGCAGTTCTTC	.	TRBV13	TRBJ2-1	TRBD2
CASRPSGGTPLHF	TGTGCCAGCAGACCCTCGGGGGGCACACCCCTCCACTTT	.	TRBV11-2	TRBJ1-6	.
CASSQGPKNIQYF	TGTGCCAGCAGCCAAGGTCCAAAAAACATTCAGTACTTC	.	TRBV3-1/TRBV3-2	TRBJ2-4	.
CASSKVVGQGSLKGLFF	.	.	TRBV21-1	TRBJ1-4	.
CASSLPGDLGYSGANVLTF	TGTGCCAGCAGCTTGCCGGGGGATTTGGGGTATTCGGGGGCCAACGTCCTGACTTTC	.	TRBV5-4	TRBJ2-6	.
CASSPPDRPPRYTF	TGTGCCAGCAGTCCGCCTGACAGGCCCCCTCGCTACACCTTC	.	TRBV6-5	TRBJ1-2	.
CASSQLGPSGRPSYNEQFF	TGCGCCAGCAGCCAACTAGGGCCTAGCGGGAGGCCCTCCTACAATGAGCAGTTCTTC	.	TRBV4-1	TRBJ2-1	TRBD2
CASSGGTTQETQYF	TGTGCCAGCAGCGGGGGGACTACTCAAGAGACCCAGTACTTC	.	TRBV9	TRBJ2-5	TRBD2
CASSPRDRADGYTF	TGTGCCAGCAGCCCCCGGGACAGAGCTGATGGCTACACCTTC	.	TRBV7-2	TRBJ1-2	TRBD1
CASSFPPNYEQYF	TGTGCCAGCAGCTTCCCCCCAAATTACGAGCAGTACTTC	.	TRBV7-9	TRBJ2-7	.
CATSDFPDTHGYTF	TGTGCCACCAGTGATTTCCCGGACACGCATGGCTACACCTTC	.	TRBV24-1	TRBJ1-2	.
CASSRVLNTGELFF	TGTGCCAGCTCCAGGGTTTTAAACACCGGGGAGCTGTTTTTT	once	TRBV9	TRBJ2-2	.
CASSRGLAGIPGELFF	TGTGCCAGTAGTAGGGGACTAGCGGGAATCCCCGGGGAGCTGTTTTTT	few	TRBV19	TRBJ2-2	TRBD2
CATSDLGGLNTGELFF	TGTGCCACCAGTGATTTGGGGGGACTGAACACCGGGGAGCTGTTTTTT	.	TRBV24-1	TRBJ2-2	.
CASSVQTGNTEAFF	TGCGCCAGCAGCGTCCAGACAGGGAACACTGAAGCTTTCTTT	few	TRBV5-1	TRBJ1-1	.
CASRPYGQGVGGYTF	TGTGCCAGCAGACCGTATGGACAGGGCGTAGGCGGCTACACCTTC	.	TRBV5-8	TRBJ1-2	TRBD1
CATQPGAGVSGELFF	TGTGCCACCCAACCCGGAGCGGGAGTATCCGGGGAGCTGTTTTTT	once	TRBV6-5	TRBJ2-2	TRBD2
CASSTGGQRRTEAFF	TGTGCCAGCAGTACCGGAGGACAGAGAAGGACTGAAGCTTTCTTT	.	TRBV6-5	TRBJ1-1	.
CASSLGLALDTQYF	TGTGCCAGCAGCTTAGGACTAGCGTTGGATACGCAGTATTTT	.	TRBV7-9	TRBJ2-3	TRBD2
CASSQRSGSSYEQYF	TGTGCCAGCAGCCAAAGGAGCGGGAGCTCCTACGAGCAGTACTTC	.	TRBV7-2	TRBJ2-7	TRBD2
CAWSSGQLISGNTIYF	TGTGCCTGGAGTTCGGGACAGCTTATCTCTGGAAACACCATATATTTT	.	TRBV30	TRBJ1-3	TRBD1
CASRSSGASTDTQYF	TGTGCCAGCAGGAGTAGCGGGGCTTCCACAGATACGCAGTATTTT	.	TRBV6-4	TRBJ2-3	TRBD2
CASTLSGKYF	TGTGCCAGCACTCTTTCAGGAAAGTATTTT	many	TRBV28	TRBJ2-3	.
CASSQGRRGQQIYGYTF	TGCGCCAGCAGCCAAGGTAGACGGGGACAGCAAATTTATGGCTACACCTTC	.	TRBV4-1	TRBJ1-2	TRBD1
CAWSREGGGNTEAFF	TGTGCCTGGAGCCGGGAGGGAGGCGGGAACACTGAAGCTTTCTTT	.	TRBV30	TRBJ1-1	.
CASSPPGLAGGSSYEQYF	TGTGCCAGCTCACCACCGGGACTAGCGGGAGGAAGCTCCTACGAGCAGTACTTC	.	TRBV18	TRBJ2-7	TRBD2
CASSQVWEGQYEQYF	TGCGCCAGCAGCCAAGTGTGGGAGGGCCAATACGAGCAGTACTTC	.	TRBV4-3	TRBJ2-7	TRBD2
CASSPQENQPQHF	TGCGCCAGCAGTCCACAGGAGAATCAGCCCCAGCATTTT	few	TRBV4-1	TRBJ1-5	.
CASSLTSGAYEQYF	TGCGCCAGCAGCTTGACTAGCGGAGCATACGAGCAGTACTTC	.	TRBV5-1	TRBJ2-7	TRBD2
CAWSVGLSTDTQYF	TGTGCCTGGAGTGTCGGGTTGAGCACAGATACGCAGTATTTT	.	TRBV30	TRBJ2-3	.
CASSPPALVDSRTEAFF	TGTGCCAGCAGCCCTCCCGCTCTAGTAGACTCGAGGACTGAAGCTTTCTTT	.	TRBV3-1/TRBV3-2	TRBJ1-1	.
CASSPGAQAPSYGYTF	TGTGCCAGCTCACCAGGGGCACAGGCGCCGTCCTATGGCTACACCTTC	.	TRBV18	TRBJ1-2	.
CASTVVSTTTDTQYF	TGTGCCAGCACCGTCGTTTCTACTACCACAGATACGCAGTATTTT	.	TRBV7-9	TRBJ2-3	.
CASSQELAGVSYNEQFF	TGTGCCAGCAGCCAAGAACTAGCGGGAGTGTCCTACAATGAGCAGTTCTTC	.	TRBV4-2	TRBJ2-1	TRBD2
CASSGDLRGTEAFF	TGCGCCAGCAGTGGCGATCTCCGGGGCACTGAAGCTTTCTTT	.	TRBV10-2	TRBJ1-1	.
CASSYQGIGNQPQHF	TGTGCCAGCAGTTACCAGGGTATTGGCAATCAGCCCCAGCATTTT	.	TRBV2	TRBJ1-5	.
CASGDRGIATNEKLFF	TGCGCCAGCGGGGACAGGGGGATAGCAACTAATGAAAAACTGTTTTTT	.	TRBV10-2	TRBJ1-4	TRBD1
CASSLVGQGEAFF	TGTGCCAGCAGCTTGGTCGGACAGGGCGAAGCTTTCTTT	.	TRBV5-4	TRBJ1-1	TRBD1
CASSPRGREQPQHF	TGTGCCAGTAGCCCCAGGGGGCGCGAACAGCCCCAGCATTTT	.	TRBV19	TRBJ1-5	TRBD1
CASSEELAEWDNEQFF	TGTGCCAGCAGTGAAGAGCTAGCGGAGTGGGACAATGAGCAGTTCTTC	.	TRBV2	TRBJ2-1	TRBD2
CASRETGLKTQYF	TGCGCCAGCAGGGAAACAGGGTTGAAGACCCAGTACTTC	.	TRBV10-1	TRBJ2-5	.
CASSYSPTGNGELFF	TGTGCCAGCAGTTACTCGCCAACAGGGAACGGGGAGCTGTTTTTT	.	TRBV6-5	TRBJ2-2	.
CASSDLQGKATQYF	TGTGCCAGCAGTGACCTCCAGGGTAAGGCGACCCAGTACTTC	.	TRBV2	TRBJ2-5	.
CASSVGHQLRNTEAFF	TGTGCCAGCAGCGTTGGACACCAATTGAGGAACACTGAAGCTTTCTTT	.	TRBV9	TRBJ1-1	.
CASSQGTEAFF	TGTGCCAGCAGTCAGGGCACTGAAGCTTTCTTT	.	TRBV12-3/TRBV12-4	TRBJ1-1	.